The 13 T cell receptor beta chains given below trace back to one sample, sequenced in a study of cytomegalovirus exposure and HLA in healthy donors. Both 60 Vbeta primers and 13 Jbeta primers went into the PCR. Some clones are missing from TCRdb's copy, which holds only in-frame ones; the method was immunoSEQ multiplex PCR. This sample has over 150,000 clones; roughly three quarters occur once, and the top ten carry 2.9%. Material for sequencing was PBMCs. The receptors stem from a male donor in good health and CMV-seronegative.

V is TRBV9 and J is TRBJ1-5; possibly TRBD1 for D (5 bases). Germline V gives CDR1 SGDLS, CDR2 YYNGEE. V lost 0 bases and J lost 2, with 9 bases in between. The CDR3 is 15 amino acids. CDR3 protein: CASSVGGAGNQPQHF. CDR3 nucleotides: TGTGCCAGCAGCGTAGGGGGCGCCGGCAATCAGCCCCAGCATTTT.

This rearrangement joins TRBV4-3 to TRBJ2-6; no clear D gene. CDR1 is LGHNA, CDR2 YSLEER, per germline. The CDR3 extends over 17 amino acids. V gave up 2 bases and J gave up 0 bases, with 11 bases separating them. The CDR3 DNA follows: TGCGCCAGCAGCCAATTAGAACCGATCTCTGGGGCCAACGTCCTGACTTTC. It yields the protein CASSQLEPISGANVLTF.

The chain is built from TRBV30 and TRBJ2-1; D might be TRBD1 (6 bases). V was trimmed by 3 bases and J by 2 bases, leaving 14 bases between them. The CDR3 spans 15 residues. Germline CDR1 GTSNPN, CDR2 SVGIG (reference sequence). CDR3 bases: TGTGCCTGGAGCTCTAGACAGGCCCCCTACAATGAGCAGTTCTTC. The encoded protein is CAWSSRQAPYNEQFF.

In its sample, this clone was seen a few times. The J gene is TRBJ1-2, the V gene TRBV28, with 12 bases aligning to TRBD1. With 5 bases clipped from V and 7 bases from J, the junction kept 8 bases outside the gene matches. Germline values: CDR1 MDHEN, CDR2 SYDVKM. CDR3 length: 15 residues. CDR3 in amino acids: CASSIGTGGARGYTF. The CDR3 coding sequence is TGTGCCAGCAGTATCGGGACAGGGGGCGCTCGTGGCTACACCTTC.

This chain joins TRBV6-1 and TRBJ2-1, with 8 nucleotides matching TRBD2. Germline values: CDR1 MNHNS, CDR2 SASEGT. V trimming: 6 bases; J trimming: 2 bases; junction bases outside the gene matches: 6. There are 15 residues in the CDR3. This CDR3 reads CASSDGRGAYNEQFF. The DNA for the CDR3 is TGTGCCAGCAGCGACGGGCGGGGGGCCTACAATGAGCAGTTCTTC.

The V call is TRBV30, the J call TRBJ1-1; possible D gene TRBD1, 6 bases. Per the germline V gene, CDR1 is GTSNPN and CDR2 is SVGIG (reference sequence). The V end was cut by 3 bases, the J end by 7 bases, with 15 bases between. CDR3 length: 13 residues. CDR3 nucleotides: TGTGCCTGGAGAAGGACAGACTACGGTGAAGCTTTCTTT. Translation: CAWRRTDYGEAFF. The full variable domain, completed using reference TRBV30 and TRBJ1-1, is SQTIHQWPATLVQPVGSPLSLECTVEGTSNPNLYWYRQAAGRGLQLLFYSVGIGQISSEVPQNLSASRPQDRQFILSSKKLLLSDSGFYLCAWRRTDYGEAFFGQGTRLTVV.

The V and J genes are TRBV5-4 and TRBJ2-2; no clear D gene. The CDR3 totals 16 residues. Germline V gene sequence: CDR1 SGHNT, CDR2 YYREEE (reference sequence). Trimming removed 4 bases at V and 1 base at J, with 14 bases between. The CDR3 loop is CASSPDSNLNTGELFF. The CDR3 DNA sequence: TGTGCCAGCAGCCCTGACTCAAATCTGAACACCGGGGAGCTGTTTTTT.

The V and J genes are TRBV9 and TRBJ2-6; possibly TRBD1 for D (6 bases). CDR1 and CDR2 (germline): SGDLS, YYNGEE. The CDR3 sequence is 18 residues long. Trimming took 2 bases from V and 1 from J, leaving 16 bases between them. The CDR3 region has the DNA TGTGCCAGCAGCGTGCAACAGGGTTTTTTATCTGGGGCCAACGTCCTGACTTTC. It specifies CASSVQQGFLSGANVLTF. Looking up the rest from reference TRBV9 and TRBJ2-6 gives the full variable domain: DSGVTQTPKHLITATGQRVTLRCSPRSGDLSVYWYQQSLDQGLQFLIQYYNGEERAKGNILERFSAQQFPDLHSELNLSSLELGDSALYFCASSVQQGFLSGANVLTFGAGSRLTVL.

The V call is TRBV5-4, the J call TRBJ2-2, with 7 bases fitting TRBD1. The V gene's germline CDR1 is SGHNT and CDR2 YYREEE (reference sequence). V shed 4 bases, J shed 6 bases, and the junction held 6 bases outside the gene matches. The CDR3 runs to 14 residues. This CDR3 reads CASSRDRVAGELFF. In DNA form, the CDR3 reads TGTGCCAGCAGCAGAGACAGGGTCGCCGGGGAGCTGTTTTTT.

This clone turned up a few times. The V and J genes are TRBV6-5 and TRBJ1-1; D is uncertain. CDR3 size: 13 residues. The ends were cut back, 3 bases at V and 8 bases at J, with 13 bases in the middle. Germline CDR1 MNHEY, CDR2 SVGAGI. The CDR3 DNA is TGTGCCAGCAGTTATGAGCAAGTCTCAGAAGCTTTCTTT. Translating gives CASSYEQVSEAFF.

Regarding this clone: At one of its ends the junction is not consistent with the germline gene, which may arise from a read error. The chain carries TRBV2 and TRBJ2-1; D is unresolved. Germline assignment: CDR1 SNHLY and CDR2 FYNNEI. CDR3 length: 15 amino acids. This chain's CDR3 is CASSEMNSSYNGQFF. For the CDR3, the DNA is TGTGCCAGCAGTGAGATGAACAGCTCCTACAATGGGCAGTTCTTC.

This clone was found once. V and J are TRBV5-4 and TRBJ1-2, with TRBD1 matching 8 bases. Germline loops: CDR1 SGHNT, CDR2 YYREEE (reference sequence). V shed 1 base and J 0 bases; nucleotides not matched to a gene: 2. This CDR3 region has 15 residues. CDR3 region: CASSLRDRPNYGYTF. The CDR3 coding sequence is TGTGCCAGCAGCTTGCGGGACAGGCCTAACTATGGCTACACCTTC.

The CDR3: CAIRGDRGRSYEQYF. DNA for the CDR3: TGTGCCATCAGGGGTGACAGGGGGAGGTCCTACGAGCAGTACTTC. The V gene is TRBV10-3, the J gene TRBJ2-7; the match to TRBD1 covers 9 bases. Looked up from germline, CDR1 is ENHRY and CDR2 is SYGVKD. The CDR3 sequence is 15 residues long. The V and J ends lost 6 bases and 1 base, in that order; junction bases with no gene match: 7.